The 8 T cell receptor beta chains presented below share a single source sample, sequenced in a study of vaccination effects on CD4 cells after COVID-19 (dated by TCRdb to 2021 to 2024). In the ViraFEST assay, PBMC were stimulated with viral peptide pools, and antigen-specific CD4+ T cell clonotypes were then identified by expansion using TCR sequencing. After approximately 11 days of culture, CD4+ T cells were isolated with the EasySep CD4+ T cell isolation kit. The absence of prior SARS-CoV-2 infection in healthy vaccine recipients was confirmed by negative nucleocapsid antibodies before and after vaccination. The antigens of these receptors remain unknown. The library came from the immunoSEQ multiplex PCR assay. As stored in TCRdb, this immuneACCESS dataset retains in-frame rearrangements with V and J assigned. A fraction of the clones does not appear; measured against another copy, unresolved V genes explain less than half of the discrepancy, and the remainder lacks a known reason. This sample is represented by 65,000 or so clones; around 69% of them were singletons. The ten largest clones represent about 3% of the sample.

The sequenced sample was CD4+ T cells from PBMCs cultured with HCoV-NL63 spike peptides, obtained before COVID-19 vaccination. Per the publication, the cell subset or site label means: HCoV-NL63 spike overlapping peptide pool stimulation. The source of these receptors is a human donor who received a COVID-19 vaccine.

This chain joins TRBV6-6 and TRBJ1-3; D call uncertain. There are 17 residues in the CDR3. Germline values: CDR1 MNHNY, CDR2 SVGAGI (reference sequence). V was trimmed by 5 bases and J by 0 bases, leaving 17 bases between them. The DNA for the CDR3 is TGTGCCAGCAGTCTCACGAGTCCGCCCGTCTCTGGAAACACCATATATTTT. Residues: CASSLTSPPVSGNTIYF.

Here the CDR3 reads CASSRSGGAGETQYF. Here the CDR3 DNA reads TGTGCCAGCAGCCGAAGCGGGGGGGCCGGAGAGACCCAGTACTTC. The genes are TRBV3-1 (or the pseudogene TRBV3-2) and TRBJ2-5; TRBD2 matches at 10 bases. The ends lost 4 bases at V and 4 bases at J; junction bases unmatched: 6. This CDR3 spans 15 amino acids. The germline CDR1 and CDR2 sequences are LGHDT and YNNKEL (reference sequence).

This clone showed up just once. This sequence joins TRBV6-5 and TRBJ2-1; tentatively, D is TRBD1 or TRBD2 (5 bases each). The CDR3 has 15 residues. Germline CDR1 and CDR2: MNHEY and SVGAGI. Deletions cut 0 bases from V and 9 bases from J, with 15 bases between. This chain's CDR3 is CASSYSLAGSGEQFF. In DNA form, the CDR3 reads TGTGCCAGCAGTTACTCGTTGGCAGGGAGCGGTGAGCAGTTCTTC.

The rearrangement joins TRBV30 to TRBJ1-2; D is possibly TRBD1 (6 bases). The CDR3 contains 14 residues. V was shortened by 2 bases and J by 1 base, with 11 bases between the two germline ends. Germline lookup yields CDR1 GTSNPN and CDR2 SVGIG (reference sequence). DNA for the CDR3: TGTGCCTGGAGTAAGACAGGATTTAACTATGGCTACACCTTC. Encoded protein: CAWSKTGFNYGYTF.

V is TRBV9 and J is TRBJ2-1, with 7 bases matching TRBD1. The CDR3 contains 15 residues. The trim removed 0 bases at V and 7 bases at J, leaving 7 bases unmatched. Germline V CDR1 and CDR2: SGDLS, YYNGEE. CDR3 residues: CASSVGDRVRNEQFF. The CDR3 nucleotides are TGTGCCAGCAGCGTAGGTGACAGGGTGAGGAATGAGCAGTTCTTC.

In this sample, this clone turned up many times. The chain links TRBV5-8 to TRBJ2-3; 7 nucleotides line up with TRBD2. J was trimmed by 3 bases and V by 7 bases; bases with no gene match: 17. CDR1 is SGHTS and CDR2 is YDEGEE in the germline V gene. CDR3 length equals 17 residues. The CDR3 DNA reads TGTGCCAGCCCAGGGACTATCCTATCGACTAAGACAGATACGCAGTATTTT. This gives the protein CASPGTILSTKTDTQYF.

The gene calls are TRBV19 and TRBJ1-5, with D possibly being TRBD1 (5 bases). This CDR3 contains 13 residues. The V gene's germline CDR1 is LNHDA and CDR2 SQIVND (reference sequence). V lost 8 bases and J 0 bases, leaving 8 bases between the germline ends. The CDR3 region has the DNA TGTGCCAGTCGTACAGGTAGCAATCAGCCCCAGCATTTT. Translating gives CASRTGSNQPQHF.

This clone was detected only a few times. This chain joins TRBV24-1 and TRBJ1-5, with TRBD1 matching 8 bases. Germline V gene lookup returns CDR1 KGHDR and CDR2 SFDVKD. There are 16 residues in the CDR3. Unmatched junction bases numbered 13, after V lost 4 bases and J lost 9 bases. This chain's CDR3 is CATSDPSTGARGPQHF. CDR3 bases: TGTGCCACCAGTGACCCGTCGACAGGGGCCCGGGGGCCCCAGCATTTT.